These T cell receptor beta chains were read from a single sample in a study of a mutant IDH1 vaccine in newly diagnosed glioma. No antigen has been assigned to these receptors. Sequenced by immunoSEQ multiplex PCR; TCRdb stores in-frame clones only, minus some. The sample contains some 30,000 clones, around 87% of which appear only once. Sequences were derived from PBMCs, sampled from a glioma patient whose treatment included an IDH1 peptide vaccine. These receptors were collected from a man aged 40-55 years with glioma. The CDR3 runs from the conserved cysteine through the conserved F or W. D genes are given only for firm matches. Size values are once, few and many counts, or a class for expanded clones, and some rows have none.

CDR3nt: TGTGCCAGTCCTGATCCCAACAGGCCCGGGGAGCTGTTTTTT; CDR3aa: CASPDPNRPGELFF; abundance: NA; j_gene: TRBJ2-2; v_gene: TRBV19; d_gene: NA
CDR3nt: TGCGCCAGCAGCCAAGATCACAGGGGGCAAGGAAAACTGTTTTTT; CDR3aa: CASSQDHRGQGKLFF; abundance: NA; j_gene: TRBJ1-4; v_gene: TRBV4-3; d_gene: TRBD1
CDR3nt: TGCGCCAGCAGCCGGACAATAGCAACTAATGAAAAACTGTTTTTT; CDR3aa: CASSRTIATNEKLFF; abundance: NA; j_gene: TRBJ1-4; v_gene: TRBV4-1; d_gene: NA
CDR3nt: TGTGCCAGCAGTCCGGGACTAGCGGGGGCCGACCCCCAGTTCTTC; CDR3aa: CASSPGLAGADPQFF; abundance: once; j_gene: TRBJ2-1; v_gene: TRBV2; d_gene: TRBD2
CDR3nt: TGTGCCAGCAGCTTGAGGCTGGCCTTCTATGGCTACACCTTC; CDR3aa: CASSLRLAFYGYTF; abundance: NA; j_gene: TRBJ1-2; v_gene: TRBV5-6; d_gene: NA
CDR3nt: TGCAGCGTTGAGGCAGGTTACGGAGTCGGGGAGCTGTTTTTT; CDR3aa: CSVEAGYGVGELFF; abundance: NA; j_gene: TRBJ2-2; v_gene: TRBV29-1; d_gene: NA
CDR3nt: TGTGCCAGAAGCCCATGGACAGGGGGGACTGAAGCTTTCTTT; CDR3aa: CARSPWTGGTEAFF; abundance: NA; j_gene: TRBJ1-1; v_gene: TRBV7-5; d_gene: NA
CDR3nt: TGTGCCAGCAGGCGGACTAGCGGTTCCACCGGGGAGCTGTTTTTT; CDR3aa: CASRRTSGSTGELFF; abundance: NA; j_gene: TRBJ2-2; v_gene: TRBV9; d_gene: TRBD2
CDR3nt: TGTGCCAGCAGCTTGTTCGGCGGGAGTCTCAATGAGCAGTTCTTC; CDR3aa: CASSLFGGSLNEQFF; abundance: few; j_gene: TRBJ2-1; v_gene: TRBV5-4; d_gene: TRBD2
CDR3nt: TGTGCCAGCAGCTTAGAGTCTAGCGGGAGATATGAGCAGTTCTTC; CDR3aa: CASSLESSGRYEQFF; abundance: NA; j_gene: TRBJ2-1; v_gene: TRBV11-2; d_gene: TRBD2
CDR3nt: TGCGCCAGCAGTGTTATCGGGACAGGTGTCGACGGGGAGCTGTTTTTT; CDR3aa: CASSVIGTGVDGELFF; abundance: NA; j_gene: TRBJ2-2; v_gene: TRBV10-1; d_gene: TRBD1
CDR3nt: TGTGCCAGTGGGAGAGACTCCTATAATTCACCCCTCCACTTT; CDR3aa: CASGRDSYNSPLHF; abundance: once; j_gene: TRBJ1-6; v_gene: TRBV28; d_gene: NA
CDR3nt: TGTGCCAGCAGCTTAAGCGGGCCCGTCTATGGCTACACCTTC; CDR3aa: CASSLSGPVYGYTF; abundance: NA; j_gene: TRBJ1-2; v_gene: TRBV7-2; d_gene: NA
CDR3nt: TGCGCCAGCAAGGTGGGACAGGGGGACTATGGCTACACCTTC; CDR3aa: CASKVGQGDYGYTF; abundance: NA; j_gene: TRBJ1-2; v_gene: TRBV5-1; d_gene: TRBD1
CDR3nt: TGTGCCAGCAGTCCGACAGGGTCCTCCTACAATGAGCAGTTCTTC; CDR3aa: CASSPTGSSYNEQFF; abundance: NA; j_gene: TRBJ2-1; v_gene: TRBV6-5; d_gene: TRBD1
CDR3nt: TGCGCCAGCAAACAGGGACAGGGGGCGGGAGAGACCCAGTACTTC; CDR3aa: CASKQGQGAGETQYF; abundance: NA; j_gene: TRBJ2-5; v_gene: TRBV10-1; d_gene: TRBD1
CDR3nt: TGCGCCAGCAGCCAAGATAGGGCTAGCGGGAGGGGAACAGATACGCAGTATTTT; CDR3aa: CASSQDRASGRGTDTQYF; abundance: NA; j_gene: TRBJ2-3; v_gene: TRBV4-1; d_gene: TRBD2
CDR3nt: TGCGCCAGCGGGACTAGCGGGGGGGCCACAGAGACCCAGTACTTC; CDR3aa: CASGTSGGATETQYF; abundance: NA; j_gene: TRBJ2-5; v_gene: TRBV5-1; d_gene: TRBD2
CDR3nt: TGCGCCAGCAGCCAAACCGGGACAGCTGATCACTACACCTTC; CDR3aa: CASSQTGTADHYTF; abundance: NA; j_gene: TRBJ1-2; v_gene: TRBV4-1; d_gene: TRBD1
CDR3nt: TGTGCCAGCACCGGACAGGGGACCTATGGCTACACCTTC; CDR3aa: CASTGQGTYGYTF; abundance: NA; j_gene: TRBJ1-2; v_gene: TRBV6-5; d_gene: TRBD1
CDR3nt: TGTGCCAGCAGGCCCAGACAGGGCAAACACGATACCTACAATGAGCAGTTCTTC; CDR3aa: CASRPRQGKHDTYNEQFF; abundance: once; j_gene: TRBJ2-1; v_gene: TRBV4-2; d_gene: TRBD1
CDR3nt: TGTGCCAGCAGTTACGACAGGGGGAGTTTGGGTCAGCCCCAGCATTTT; CDR3aa: CASSYDRGSLGQPQHF; abundance: once; j_gene: TRBJ1-5; v_gene: TRBV6-6; d_gene: TRBD1
CDR3nt: TGCGCCAGCAGCTTGGGGACAGTGAACACTGAAGCTTTCTTT; CDR3aa: CASSLGTVNTEAFF; abundance: NA; j_gene: TRBJ1-1; v_gene: TRBV5-1; d_gene: NA
CDR3nt: TGTGCCAGCCGGAGGACGGGAGGGCCCTACGAGCAGTACTTC; CDR3aa: CASRRTGGPYEQYF; abundance: NA; j_gene: TRBJ2-7; v_gene: TRBV6-6; d_gene: TRBD2
CDR3nt: TGCGCCAGCAGCCAGTGGGGGGCTTTTGGCTACACCTTC; CDR3aa: CASSQWGAFGYTF; abundance: once; j_gene: TRBJ1-2; v_gene: TRBV4-1; d_gene: NA
CDR3nt: TGCGCCAGCAGCCAATCGCGAGAGGGACTTGTGCATGAGCAGTTCTTC; CDR3aa: CASSQSREGLVHEQFF; abundance: NA; j_gene: TRBJ2-1; v_gene: TRBV4-3; d_gene: NA
CDR3nt: TGTGCCAGCAGCGGACAGGGGGGGGTGGTAACCGATGGCTACACCTTC; CDR3aa: CASSGQGGVVTDGYTF; abundance: NA; j_gene: TRBJ1-2; v_gene: TRBV2; d_gene: TRBD1
CDR3nt: TGTGCCAGCAGACCCGGACAGGGGGCAAACTATGGCTACACCTTC; CDR3aa: CASRPGQGANYGYTF; abundance: NA; j_gene: TRBJ1-2; v_gene: TRBV2; d_gene: TRBD1
CDR3nt: TGTGCCAGCAGCCCCCCAGGCACAGATACGCAGTATTTT; CDR3aa: CASSPPGTDTQYF; abundance: NA; j_gene: TRBJ2-3; v_gene: TRBV7-9; d_gene: NA
CDR3nt: TGTGCCAGCAGTTTAGTACCAAGCTCCTACAATGAGCAGTTCTTC; CDR3aa: CASSLVPSSYNEQFF; abundance: NA; j_gene: TRBJ2-1; v_gene: TRBV28; d_gene: NA
CDR3nt: TGCAGCGTTGAAATGAATTACGAGCAGTACTTC; CDR3aa: CSVEMNYEQYF; abundance: NA; j_gene: TRBJ2-7; v_gene: TRBV29-1; d_gene: NA
CDR3nt: TGTGCCAGCAGCTTAGATCCTGGCATCTCCTACGAGCAGTACTTC; CDR3aa: CASSLDPGISYEQYF; abundance: NA; j_gene: TRBJ2-7; v_gene: TRBV11-2; d_gene: NA
CDR3nt: TGTGCCAGCAGCTTATCTGGTAACACTGAAGCTTTCTTT; CDR3aa: CASSLSGNTEAFF; abundance: NA; j_gene: TRBJ1-1; v_gene: TRBV7-2; d_gene: NA
CDR3nt: TGTGCCAGCAGTTACCGGCAGGGGGGAAATGAGCAGTTCTTC; CDR3aa: CASSYRQGGNEQFF; abundance: NA; j_gene: TRBJ2-1; v_gene: TRBV6-5; d_gene: NA
CDR3nt: TGTGCCAGCAGCGTAGTGGGGGCTGAAGGCTACACCTTC; CDR3aa: CASSVVGAEGYTF; abundance: NA; j_gene: TRBJ1-2; v_gene: TRBV9; d_gene: NA
CDR3nt: TGCGCCAGCAGCCCCGGGTACAATAGCAATCAGCCCCAGCATTTT; CDR3aa: CASSPGYNSNQPQHF; abundance: NA; j_gene: TRBJ1-5; v_gene: TRBV5-1; d_gene: NA